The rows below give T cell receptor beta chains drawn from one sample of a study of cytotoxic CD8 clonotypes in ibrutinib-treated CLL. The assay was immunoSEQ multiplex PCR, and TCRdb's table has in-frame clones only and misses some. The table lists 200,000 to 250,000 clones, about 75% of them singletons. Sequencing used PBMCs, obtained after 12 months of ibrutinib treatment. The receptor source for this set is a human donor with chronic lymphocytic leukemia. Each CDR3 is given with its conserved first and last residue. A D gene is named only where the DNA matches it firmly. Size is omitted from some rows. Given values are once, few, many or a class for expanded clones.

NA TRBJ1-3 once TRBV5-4 CASSLLPVSGNTIYF TGTGCCAGCAGCCTGCTACCCGTTTCTGGAAACACCATATATTTT
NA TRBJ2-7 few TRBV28 CASSPLSEQYF TGTGCCAGCAGCCCATTAAGCGAGCAGTACTTC
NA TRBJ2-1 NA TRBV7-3 CASSFYGNEQFF TGTGCCAGCAGCTTCTACGGCAATGAGCAGTTCTTC
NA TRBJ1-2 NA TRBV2 CASSDGGFLSKDGYTF TGTGCCAGCAGTGACGGAGGGTTTCTAAGTAAGGATGGCTACACCTTC
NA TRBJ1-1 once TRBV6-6 CASSYLRMNTEAFF TGTGCCAGCAGTTATCTACGGATGAACACTGAAGCTTTCTTT
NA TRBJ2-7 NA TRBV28 CASRRDVPYEQYF TGTGCCAGCAGACGGGACGTACCCTACGAGCAGTACTTC
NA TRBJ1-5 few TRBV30 CAWSVKGGTQPQHF TGTGCCTGGAGTGTTAAGGGGGGGACACAGCCCCAGCATTTT
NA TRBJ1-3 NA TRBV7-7 CASSVTTDISSGNTIYF TGTGCTAGCAGCGTGACGACGGACATATCTTCTGGAAACACCATATATTTT
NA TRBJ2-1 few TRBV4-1 CASSRLTSSYNEQFF TGCGCCAGCAGCCGTCTGACAAGCTCCTACAATGAGCAGTTCTTC
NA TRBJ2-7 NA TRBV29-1 CSAAPWGVMTYEQYF TGCAGCGCCGCCCCTTGGGGGGTAATGACCTACGAGCAGTACTTC
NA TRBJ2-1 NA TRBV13 CASSLYRRGDEQFF TGTGCCAGCAGCTTATATCGGAGGGGCGATGAGCAGTTCTTC
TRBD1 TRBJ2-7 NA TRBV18 CASSQGQGSYEQYF TGTGCCAGCTCACAGGGACAGGGCTCCTACGAGCAGTACTTC
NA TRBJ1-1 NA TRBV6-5 CASSYQHGMNTEAFF TGTGCCAGCAGTTATCAGCACGGGATGAACACTGAAGCTTTCTTT
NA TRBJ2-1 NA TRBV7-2 CASSFGSGGNNEQFF TGTGCCAGCAGCTTCGGCTCCGGCGGGAACAATGAGCAGTTCTTC
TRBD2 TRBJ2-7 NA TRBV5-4 CASSLGGLAGGYEQYF TGTGCCAGCAGCTTGGGGGGACTAGCGGGAGGCTACGAGCAGTACTTC
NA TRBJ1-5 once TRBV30 CAWDRLNQPQHF TGTGCCTGGGACAGACTCAATCAGCCCCAGCATTTT
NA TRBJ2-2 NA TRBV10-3 CAISESVGLGTGELFF TGTGCCATCAGTGAGTCTGTGGGGCTCGGCACCGGGGAGCTGTTTTTT
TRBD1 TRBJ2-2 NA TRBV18 CASSPLGQGVWNTGELFF TGTGCCAGCTCACCCCTGGGACAGGGGGTTTGGAACACCGGGGAGCTGTTTTTT
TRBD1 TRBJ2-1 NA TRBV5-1 CASSLGTGLSSYNEQFF TGCGCCAGCAGCCTCGGGACAGGGCTAAGCTCCTACAATGAGCAGTTCTTC
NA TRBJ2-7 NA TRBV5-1 CASSLEAATASYEQYF TGCGCCAGCAGCTTGGAGGCAGCAACTGCCTCCTACGAGCAGTACTTC
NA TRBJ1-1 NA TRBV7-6 CASSLDMNTEAFF TGTGCCAGCAGCTTAGACATGAACACTGAAGCTTTCTTT
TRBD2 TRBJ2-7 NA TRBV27 CASSLSGTSAYEQYF TGTGCCAGCAGTTTATCCGGGACTAGCGCCTACGAGCAGTACTTC
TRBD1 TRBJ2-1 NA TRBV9 CASSAGVSRDRHNEQFF TGTGCCAGCAGCGCAGGTGTAAGCCGGGACAGGCACAATGAGCAGTTCTTC
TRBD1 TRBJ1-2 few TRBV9 CASSLGTAGYTF TGTGCCAGCAGCCTCGGGACAGCTGGCTACACCTTC
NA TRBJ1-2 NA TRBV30 CAWSPRDRIGGYTF TGTGCCTGGAGTCCTAGAGACAGGATAGGCGGCTACACCTTC